This passage covers 28 T cell receptor beta chains from one sample sequenced in a study of beta chain features in type 1 diabetes. Notes on the study in general: Among all four CD4+ subsets, Type 1 diabetes patients had TCRB CDR3s that were moderately but significantly shorter.

Expressed TCRB transcripts were sequenced, since all the RNA that had been isolated was reverse transcribed. Profiled with immunoSEQ multiplex PCR; TCRdb holds only in-frame clones, not every one. The table has roughly 100,000 clones, around 30% seen once. Antigens of these TCRs are unknown. Sequenced: central memory CD4+ T cells from blood. The receptor set was obtained from a woman under 30 with type 1 diabetes.

The rearrangement joins TRBV11-2 to TRBJ2-1; the match to TRBD1 covers 9 bases. CDR3 length: 15 amino acids. Unmatched junction bases numbered 3, after V lost 3 bases and J lost 3 bases. The V gene's germline CDR1 is SGHAT and CDR2 FQNNGV. The DNA for the CDR3 is TGTGCCAGCAGCTTTGGACAGGGGAACTACAATGAGCAGTTCTTC. This codes for CASSFGQGNYNEQFF.

This clone was recorded a few times. In DNA, the CDR3 is TGTGCCAGCAGCTTGGGACAGGGCCCCGGTGGCTACACCTTC. This encodes CASSLGQGPGGYTF. V gene TRBV7-9 combines with J gene TRBJ1-2, with TRBD1 matching over 9 bases. Trimming removed 3 bases from V and 7 bases from J; junction bases left unmatched: 6. Germline-derived CDR1 and CDR2 are SEHNR and FQNEAQ (reference sequence). CDR3 length: 14 amino acids.

V and J are TRBV7-3 and TRBJ1-5; 9 bases fit TRBD1. The CDR3 contains 22 residues. V shed 7 bases, J shed 0 bases, and the junction held 25 bases outside the gene matches. Germline V gene data show CDR1 as SGHTA and CDR2 as FQGTGA. CDR3 nucleotide sequence: TGTGCCAGCACAAAACCGAACAAACTAAAGACAGGGGGGAACCATAGCAATCAGCCCCAGCATTTT. Residues: CASTKPNKLKTGGNHSNQPQHF.

This clone was observed a few times. The CDR3 is CASSPPSSGTNNEQFF. CDR3 sequence (DNA): TGTGCCAGCTCACCACCGTCTAGCGGGACCAACAATGAGCAGTTCTTC. This chain joins TRBV18 and TRBJ2-1; 9 nucleotides line up with TRBD2. Per germline, CDR1 KGHSH and CDR2 LQKENI. This CDR3 contains 16 residues. Unmatched junction bases numbered 5, after V lost 0 bases and J lost 5 bases.

This clone came up a few times. The chain has TRBV5-1 and TRBJ2-3; TRBD2 is a possible D gene (7 bases). The V gene lost 4 bases and the J gene lost 1 base, with 19 bases spanning the gap. The CDR3 extends over 17 amino acids. Germline lookup yields CDR1 SGHRS and CDR2 YFSETQ. CDR3 sequence (DNA): TGCGCCAGCAGCGCCGGGGGGCCGACCGAGGGCACAGATACGCAGTATTTT. Encoded protein: CASSAGGPTEGTDTQYF.

Only a few counts were recorded for this clone. V usage is TRBV10-3 and J usage is TRBJ2-5; D unresolved. The CDR3 extends over 14 amino acids. Germline lookup yields CDR1 ENHRY and CDR2 SYGVKD. V shed 3 bases and J shed 1 base, with 9 bases lying between them. CDR3 amino acids: CAISDIEVQETQYF. The CDR3 DNA reads as TGTGCCATCAGTGATATCGAGGTCCAAGAGACCCAGTACTTC.

The V call is TRBV5-1, the J call TRBJ2-6; tentative D call: TRBD1 (5 bases). Trimming cost V 1 base and J 0 bases, with 5 bases left between them. CDR3 length: 15 amino acids. Germline V gives CDR1 SGHRS, CDR2 YFSETQ. CDR3 sequence reads: CASSLRGSGANVLTF. CDR3 sequence (DNA): TGCGCCAGCAGCTTGAGGGGCTCTGGGGCCAACGTCCTGACTTTC.

The chain carries TRBV5-1 and TRBJ2-7; 9 bases map to TRBD2. This CDR3 contains 13 residues. The V and J ends lost 7 bases and 2 bases, in that order; junction bases with no gene match: 4. Germline values: CDR1 SGHRS, CDR2 YFSETQ. Here the CDR3 reads CASGREGAYEQYF. The CDR3 DNA follows: TGCGCCAGCGGGCGGGAGGGCGCCTACGAGCAGTACTTC.

The V and J genes are TRBV7-2 and TRBJ2-1; 8 bases line up with TRBD2. The CDR3 has 17 amino acids. The V gene end was trimmed by 6 bases and the J gene end by 6 bases; junction bases not matched to a gene: 16. Germline V gives CDR1 SGHTA, CDR2 FQGNSA. In DNA, the CDR3 is TGTGCCAGCAGACACGGACGGGAGGGCTTGGGTAGCAATGAGCAGTTCTTC. This translates into CASRHGREGLGSNEQFF.

The table lists this clone with a few counts. This chain uses TRBV30 with TRBJ2-1, with D possibly being TRBD2 (5 bases). Germline V gives CDR1 GTSNPN, CDR2 SVGIG (reference sequence). Trimming removed 2 bases at V and 15 bases at J, with 26 bases between. CDR3 size: 15 residues. Here the CDR3 reads CAWSNYKRAGRLLFF. The CDR3 coding sequence is TGTGCCTGGAGTAATTATAAGAGGGCCGGGCGTTTATTGTTCTTC.

The sample holds a few counts of this clone. This chain links TRBV4-1 with TRBJ2-7; 8 nucleotides align to TRBD2. The germline CDR1 and CDR2 sequences are MGHRA and YSYEKL. The CDR3 length is 17 residues. V lost 0 bases, J lost 0 bases, and 7 bases stayed unmatched. The CDR3 nucleotides are TGCGCCAGCAGCCAAGATGAGGCGGGAGGAACCTCCTACGAGCAGTACTTC. Residues: CASSQDEAGGTSYEQYF.

This clone appeared a few times. This chain joins TRBV7-8 and TRBJ1-5, with D possibly matching TRBD1 (6 bases). The CDR3 is made up of 15 amino acids. V dropped 6 bases and J dropped 0 bases, with 12 bases sitting between them. The V gene's germline CDR1 is SGHVS and CDR2 FQNEAQ. CDR3 sequence: CASRPNRDSNQPQHF. CDR3 coding DNA: TGTGCCAGCAGACCTAACAGGGATAGCAATCAGCCCCAGCATTTT.

The chain couples TRBV11-3 to TRBJ2-3; TRBD2 aligns across 7 bases. The CDR3 extends over 15 amino acids. Losses at the gene ends were 5 bases for V and 2 bases for J; bases not matched to a gene: 7. Germline lookup yields CDR1 SGHNT and CDR2 YENEEA. The CDR3 protein is CASSELATPTDTQYF. Written as DNA, the CDR3 is TGTGCCAGCAGCGAACTAGCGACCCCCACAGATACGCAGTATTTT.

The V gene is TRBV29-1, the J gene TRBJ2-3; TRBD1 aligns across 8 bases. V was clipped by 3 bases and J by 1 base; unmatched bases: 3. CDR3 length equals 14 residues. CDR1 is SQVTM and CDR2 is ANQGSEA in the germline V gene. In nucleotides, the CDR3 is TGCAGCGTTGATGGACAGGGTGGCACAGATACGCAGTATTTT. Protein sequence: CSVDGQGGTDTQYF.

This clone was counted ten times or more. This rearrangement joins TRBV30 to TRBJ2-3, with TRBD2 matching 12 bases. The germline V gene has CDR1 GTSNPN and CDR2 SVGIG (reference sequence). Trimming took 7 bases from V and 3 from J; bases not matched to a gene: 5. There are 14 residues in the CDR3. The CDR3 loop is CASRLAGATDTQYF. The CDR3 coding sequence is TGTGCCTCTAGACTAGCGGGAGCAACAGATACGCAGTATTTT.

This clone was picked up a small number of times. The V and J genes are TRBV5-1 and TRBJ2-1, with 13 positions matching TRBD2. CDR3 size: 16 residues. The germline gives CDR1 SGHRS, CDR2 YFSETQ. With 4 bases clipped from V and 4 bases from J, the junction kept 5 bases outside the gene matches. CDR3 protein: CASSVGLAGVYNEQFF. CDR3 sequence (DNA): TGCGCCAGCAGCGTAGGACTAGCGGGAGTTTACAATGAGCAGTTCTTC.

The chain joins TRBV5-1 to TRBJ2-1; 9 bases fit TRBD1. V shed 7 bases and J 8 bases; nucleotides not matched to a gene: 13. CDR1 SGHRS and CDR2 YFSETQ come from the germline V gene. This CDR3 is 15 amino acids long. The CDR3 loop reads CASSLTGDRVHEQFF. As DNA, the CDR3 is TGCGCCAGCTCACTTACCGGGGACAGGGTCCATGAGCAGTTCTTC.

This clone has just a few counts. This chain links TRBV29-1 with TRBJ1-1; no definite D call. There are 11 residues in the CDR3. Germline V gene sequence: CDR1 SQVTM, CDR2 ANQGSEA. Trimming removed 7 bases at V and 1 base at J, with 7 bases between. This CDR3 reads CSARQNTEAFF. CDR3 in DNA: TGCAGCGCACGACAGAACACTGAAGCTTTCTTT.

This clone was counted between two and nine times. The chain joins TRBV5-6 to TRBJ1-5; D perhaps matches TRBD1 (5 bases). CDR1 and CDR2 (germline): SGHDT, YYEEEE. Trimming took 4 bases from V and 0 from J, leaving 11 bases between them. The CDR3 consists of 15 residues. CDR3 sequence (DNA): TGTGCCAGCAGCACCGGGGGAAATAGCAATCAGCCCCAGCATTTT. Its translation is CASSTGGNSNQPQHF.

The chain joins TRBV5-4 to TRBJ2-5, with TRBD2 matching 14 bases. The CDR3 length is 15 residues. J was trimmed by 3 bases and V by 4 bases; bases with no gene match: 2. Per the germline V gene, CDR1 is SGHNT and CDR2 is YYREEE (reference sequence). In DNA, the CDR3 is TGTGCCAGCAGCCCGGGACTAGCGGGAGAAGAGACCCAGTACTTC. Translation: CASSPGLAGEETQYF.

The chain uses TRBV29-1 and TRBJ2-7; tentatively, D is TRBD2 (7 bases). The CDR3 runs 13 residues. Trimming stripped 3 bases from V and 4 bases from J, with 13 bases between. CDR1 and CDR2 (germline): SQVTM, ANQGSEA. DNA of the CDR3: TGCAGCGTTGAGGGGGGGGCGAAGTACGAGCAGTACTTC. It codes for CSVEGGAKYEQYF.

V gene TRBV4-1 combines with J gene TRBJ2-6, with 8 bases identical to TRBD1. The V gene's germline CDR1 is MGHRA and CDR2 YSYEKL. The CDR3 consists of 18 residues. V shed 0 bases and J 4 bases; nucleotides not matched to a gene: 8. The CDR3 DNA reads TGCGCCAGCAGCCAAGATGGACAGGGTAGACGAGGGGCCAACGTCCTGACTTTC. Encoded protein: CASSQDGQGRRGANVLTF.

The chain couples TRBV18 to TRBJ1-1; D possibly corresponds to TRBD1 (6 bases). This CDR3 contains 13 residues. V lost 3 bases, J lost 6 bases, and 11 bases lay in between. Germline V gene lookup returns CDR1 KGHSH and CDR2 LQKENI. The CDR3 nucleotides read TGTGCCAGCTCACCTTCAGGGGTTTCTGAAGCTTTCTTT. It yields the protein CASSPSGVSEAFF.

The chain links TRBV6-6 to TRBJ1-2, with 8 bases matching TRBD1. CDR1 and CDR2 from the germline V gene are MNHNY and SVGAGI (reference sequence). J was trimmed by 3 bases and V by 6 bases; bases with no gene match: 3. This CDR3 has 13 amino acids. CDR3 DNA sequence: TGTGCCAGCAGGGGGACAGGTGACTATGGCTACACCTTC. It yields the protein CASRGTGDYGYTF.

This clone was seen more than once but under ten times. This chain uses TRBV18 with TRBJ1-2, with 7 bases lining up with TRBD1. This CDR3 region has 14 residues. Trimming at V came to 6 bases and at J to 4 bases, leaving 8 bases not matched to a gene. Per the germline V gene, CDR1 is KGHSH and CDR2 is LQKENI. CDR3 loop: CASSSSTGPYGYTF. The DNA for the CDR3 is TGTGCCAGCTCGTCCTCGACAGGGCCCTATGGCTACACCTTC.

This clone has just a few counts. The chain links TRBV28 to TRBJ2-5; 12 nucleotides agree with TRBD1. V trimming: 4 bases; J trimming: 5 bases; junction bases outside the gene matches: 8. The CDR3 has 16 amino acids. Germline loops: CDR1 MDHEN, CDR2 SYDVKM. CDR3: CASSSRDRGRRETQYF. CDR3 nucleotides: TGTGCCAGCAGTTCAAGGGACAGGGGGCGAAGGGAGACCCAGTACTTC.

This clone was seen more than once but under ten times. The V call is TRBV7-9, the J call TRBJ2-1, with a weak D call TRBD1 (6 bases). CDR1 is SEHNR and CDR2 is FQNEAQ in the germline V gene (reference sequence). This CDR3 contains 16 residues. The ends were cut back, 5 bases at V and 1 base at J, with 15 bases in the middle. The CDR3 coding sequence is TGTGCCAGCAGCCCCAGAGACAGGTTGTCCTACAATGAGCAGTTCTTC. It specifies CASSPRDRLSYNEQFF. Based on the CDR3 plus reference TRBV7-9 and TRBJ2-1, the full variable domain is DTGVSQNPRHKITKRGQNVTFRCDPISEHNRLYWYRQTLGQGPEFLTYFQNEAQLEKSRLLSDRFSAERPKGSFSTLEIQRTEQGDSAMYLCASSPRDRLSYNEQFFGPGTRLTVL.

This clone showed up just a few times. The chain employs TRBV7-9 and TRBJ1-4; a weak D match, TRBD1 (5 bases). CDR1 and CDR2 (germline): SEHNR, FQNEAQ (reference sequence). The CDR3 contains 13 residues. Trimming left V 5 bases short and J 7 bases short, with 11 bases between. CDR3 nucleotides: TGTGCCAGCAGCCCCTCGACAGTTGAAAAACTGTTTTTT. It specifies CASSPSTVEKLFF.